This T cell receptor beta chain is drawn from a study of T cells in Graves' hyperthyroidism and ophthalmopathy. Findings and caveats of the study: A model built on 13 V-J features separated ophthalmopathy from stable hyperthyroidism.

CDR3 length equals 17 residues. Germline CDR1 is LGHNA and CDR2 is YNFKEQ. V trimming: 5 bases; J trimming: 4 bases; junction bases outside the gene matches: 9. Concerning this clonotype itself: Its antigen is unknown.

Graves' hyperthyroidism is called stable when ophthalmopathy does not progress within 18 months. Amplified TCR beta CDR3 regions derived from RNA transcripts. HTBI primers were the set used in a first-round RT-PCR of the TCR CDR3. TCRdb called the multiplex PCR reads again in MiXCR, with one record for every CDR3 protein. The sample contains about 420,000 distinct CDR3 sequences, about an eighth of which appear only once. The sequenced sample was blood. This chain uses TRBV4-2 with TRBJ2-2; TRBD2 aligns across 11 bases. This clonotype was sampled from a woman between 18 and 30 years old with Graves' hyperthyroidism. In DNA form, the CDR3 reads TGTGCCAGCAGCTTTTCGGGACTAGCGGTATTCACCGGGGAGCTGTTTTTT. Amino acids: CASSFSGLAVFTGELFF.